This is a list of T cell receptor beta chains from one sample in a study of T cell repertoires in cytomegalovirus infection. One entry per CDR3 protein results from TCRdb running MiXCR on the reads. The sample lists some 400,000 distinct CDR3 sequences, approximately 32% occurring once. The source material was PBMCs. The receptors shown here come from a human donor in good health (CMV status not recorded). Some clones in this sample may be carry-over from other donors' samples. CDR3s include the opening cysteine and the closing phenylalanine or tryptophan. A D gene is named only where the DNA matches it firmly. Clone size appears in some rows only: once, few, many, or a class for an expanded clone.

CDR3 DNA: TGTGCCACAATGGACGGGGTTGGGAGGAACTACGAGCAGTACTTC
CDR3 protein: CATMDGVGRNYEQYF
V gene: TRBV6-5
J gene: TRBJ2-7
D gene: NA
clone size: few

CDR3 DNA: TGCAGTGCTAGAGATCGACAGGGAGGTCCAGAGGGTCAGCCCCAGCATTTT
CDR3 protein: CSARDRQGGPEGQPQHF
V gene: TRBV20-1
J gene: TRBJ1-5
D gene: TRBD1
clone size: NA

CDR3 DNA: TGTGCCAGCAGCTTAGTTCGGGTCGGCAGGGGCTCCTACAATGAGCAGTTCTTC
CDR3 protein: CASSLVRVGRGSYNEQFF
V gene: TRBV7-2
J gene: TRBJ2-1
D gene: NA
clone size: many

CDR3 DNA: TGCAGTGCACGGCGGGGGGGAGCCTACGAGCAGTACTTC
CDR3 protein: CSARRGGAYEQYF
V gene: TRBV20-1
J gene: TRBJ2-7
D gene: TRBD2
clone size: NA

CDR3 DNA: TGTGCCAGCGGGGGGCGCCCCTACAATGAGCAGTTCTTC
CDR3 protein: CASGGRPYNEQFF
V gene: TRBV2
J gene: TRBJ2-1
D gene: NA
clone size: NA

CDR3 DNA: TGTGCCAGCAGTTACACGAGGAACATTCAGTACTTC
CDR3 protein: CASSYTRNIQYF
V gene: TRBV6-6
J gene: TRBJ2-4
D gene: NA
clone size: NA

CDR3 DNA: TGTGCCAGCATCCGGGGGGGGGGCGGCACAGATACGCAGTATTTT
CDR3 protein: CASIRGGGGTDTQYF
V gene: TRBV7-2
J gene: TRBJ2-3
D gene: TRBD2
clone size: NA

CDR3 DNA: TGTGCCAGCAGCTTAGGCGGCGGAAGCTCTGGGGCCAACGTCCTGACTTTC
CDR3 protein: CASSLGGGSSGANVLTF
V gene: TRBV11-3
J gene: TRBJ2-6
D gene: NA
clone size: many

CDR3 DNA: TGTGCCAGCAGCCCCCCGACAGGGATGGCTGGAAACACCATATATTTT
CDR3 protein: CASSPPTGMAGNTIYF
V gene: TRBV9
J gene: TRBJ1-3
D gene: TRBD1
clone size: NA

CDR3 DNA: TGTGCCAGCAGTTTCGGGCACCTTTATAGCAATCAGCCCCAGCATTTT
CDR3 protein: CASSFGHLYSNQPQHF
V gene: TRBV12-3/TRBV12-4
J gene: TRBJ1-5
D gene: NA
clone size: few

CDR3 DNA: TGCGCCAGCAGCCAAGACCAGGGGATCTCACCCCTCCACTTT
CDR3 protein: CASSQDQGISPLHF
V gene: TRBV4-1
J gene: TRBJ1-6
D gene: NA
clone size: few

CDR3 DNA: TGTGCCAGCAGCCAAGAGGCGGGGGTATCCCAAGAGACCCAGTACTTC
CDR3 protein: CASSQEAGVSQETQYF
V gene: TRBV3-1
J gene: TRBJ2-5
D gene: TRBD2
clone size: NA

CDR3 DNA: TGTGCCAGCAGTTTACAGGGTTTTAGCACTGAAGCTTTCTTT
CDR3 protein: CASSLQGFSTEAFF
V gene: TRBV12-3/TRBV12-4
J gene: TRBJ1-1
D gene: NA
clone size: many

CDR3 DNA: TGTGCCAGCAGCTTGATCGGGCTAGCGGGTTCGACCTACGAGCAGTACTTC
CDR3 protein: CASSLIGLAGSTYEQYF
V gene: TRBV7-2
J gene: TRBJ2-7
D gene: TRBD2
clone size: many

CDR3 DNA: TGCGCCAGCAGCCAAGTTGACATGGGATTCTCCTACAATGAGCAGTTCTTC
CDR3 protein: CASSQVDMGFSYNEQFF
V gene: TRBV4-1
J gene: TRBJ2-1
D gene: NA
clone size: many

CDR3 DNA: TGTGCCAGTATTATATCTGGGGTTAGCAATCAGCCCCAGCATTTT
CDR3 protein: CASIISGVSNQPQHF
V gene: TRBV19
J gene: TRBJ1-5
D gene: NA
clone size: NA

CDR3 DNA: TGTGCCAGCAGCTTTGGGGGACAGTCCTCTGAAGCTTTCTTT
CDR3 protein: CASSFGGQSSEAFF
V gene: TRBV11-2
J gene: TRBJ1-1
D gene: TRBD1
clone size: NA

CDR3 DNA: TGTGCCAGCAGCCAAGGGACTAGCGGGGGGGCCGAAGAGACCCAGTACTTC
CDR3 protein: CASSQGTSGGAEETQYF
V gene: TRBV4-2
J gene: TRBJ2-5
D gene: TRBD2
clone size: few

CDR3 DNA: TGTGCCAGCAGCTTAGTCCTCCGTGGGGCGGGGCGCACAGATACGCAGTATTTT
CDR3 protein: CASSLVLRGAGRTDTQYF
V gene: TRBV7-8
J gene: TRBJ2-3
D gene: NA
clone size: many

CDR3 DNA: TGTGCCAGCAGTTTAATTGTCCGGGGGAGCTCTGGGGCCAACGTCCTGACTTTC
CDR3 protein: CASSLIVRGSSGANVLTF
V gene: TRBV12-3/TRBV12-4
J gene: TRBJ2-6
D gene: NA
clone size: few

CDR3 DNA: TGTGCCAGCAGCCCCTCGGGGGGGCCCTACGATGAGCAGTTCTTC
CDR3 protein: CASSPSGGPYDEQFF
V gene: TRBV7-2
J gene: TRBJ2-1
D gene: TRBD2
clone size: many

CDR3 DNA: TGTGCCAGTAGTACCGAATTAGACTCTGGAAACACCATATATTTT
CDR3 protein: CASSTELDSGNTIYF
V gene: TRBV19
J gene: TRBJ1-3
D gene: NA
clone size: few

CDR3 DNA: TGTGCCAGCAGCTCGGGACTGACACAGCAGTACTTC
CDR3 protein: CASSSGLTQQYF
V gene: TRBV7-6
J gene: TRBJ2-7
D gene: NA
clone size: few

CDR3 DNA: TGTGCCAGCGGACTAGCGGGGGACCAAGAGACCCAGTACTTC
CDR3 protein: CASGLAGDQETQYF
V gene: TRBV7-8
J gene: TRBJ2-5
D gene: TRBD2
clone size: few

CDR3 DNA: TGTGCCAGCACCTGGGACACTGAAGCTTTCTTT
CDR3 protein: CASTWDTEAFF
V gene: TRBV7-2
J gene: TRBJ1-1
D gene: NA
clone size: many

CDR3 DNA: TGTGCCAGCAGTTACGTAGCAGATACGCAGTATTTT
CDR3 protein: CASSYVADTQYF
V gene: TRBV6-6
J gene: TRBJ2-3
D gene: NA
clone size: many

CDR3 DNA: TGTGCCAGCAGTTTAGGTGGACGGATGAACACTGAAGCTTTCTTT
CDR3 protein: CASSLGGRMNTEAFF
V gene: TRBV12-3/TRBV12-4
J gene: TRBJ1-1
D gene: NA
clone size: NA

CDR3 DNA: TGTGCCAGCAGTTTGGGGGGCGGAGGTGTTACGCAGTATTTT
CDR3 protein: CASSLGGGGVTQYF
V gene: TRBV12-3/TRBV12-4
J gene: TRBJ2-3
D gene: NA
clone size: NA

CDR3 DNA: TGCAGTGCTAGTGGCCAGGTGGGCACTGAAGCTTTCTTT
CDR3 protein: CSASGQVGTEAFF
V gene: TRBV20-1
J gene: TRBJ1-1
D gene: NA
clone size: few

CDR3 DNA: TGTGCCACCAGCAGGACACCGACAGCCTCTGGAAACACCATATATTTT
CDR3 protein: CATSRTPTASGNTIYF
V gene: TRBV15
J gene: TRBJ1-3
D gene: NA
clone size: NA

CDR3 DNA: TGTGCCAGCAGAGGACCTACAAACACCGGGGAGCTGTTTTTT
CDR3 protein: CASRGPTNTGELFF
V gene: TRBV12-3/TRBV12-4
J gene: TRBJ2-2
D gene: NA
clone size: NA

CDR3 DNA: TGTGCCAGTAGCGTCTTAGCGGGGGACACCGGGGAGCTGTTTTTT
CDR3 protein: CASSVLAGDTGELFF
V gene: TRBV19
J gene: TRBJ2-2
D gene: TRBD2
clone size: NA

CDR3 DNA: TGTGCCAGCAGCCCAGTGGGGGACGCGGAGATCCACAATGAGCAGTTCTTC
CDR3 protein: CASSPVGDAEIHNEQFF
V gene: TRBV7-3
J gene: TRBJ2-1
D gene: NA
clone size: many

CDR3 DNA: TGTGCCAGCAGCTTAGACCGGGACAGGTTTGACACCATATATTTT
CDR3 protein: CASSLDRDRFDTIYF
V gene: TRBV7-2
J gene: TRBJ1-3
D gene: TRBD1
clone size: few

CDR3 DNA: TGTGCCAGCAGTAAGTGGGGGACTGAAGCTTTCTTT
CDR3 protein: CASSKWGTEAFF
V gene: TRBV12-3/TRBV12-4
J gene: TRBJ1-1
D gene: NA
clone size: few

CDR3 DNA: TGTGCCAGCAGCCAATCCGGGACAGGGTCCCTCTTAGGGTATGGCTACACCTTC
CDR3 protein: CASSQSGTGSLLGYGYTF
V gene: TRBV28
J gene: TRBJ1-2
D gene: TRBD1
clone size: few